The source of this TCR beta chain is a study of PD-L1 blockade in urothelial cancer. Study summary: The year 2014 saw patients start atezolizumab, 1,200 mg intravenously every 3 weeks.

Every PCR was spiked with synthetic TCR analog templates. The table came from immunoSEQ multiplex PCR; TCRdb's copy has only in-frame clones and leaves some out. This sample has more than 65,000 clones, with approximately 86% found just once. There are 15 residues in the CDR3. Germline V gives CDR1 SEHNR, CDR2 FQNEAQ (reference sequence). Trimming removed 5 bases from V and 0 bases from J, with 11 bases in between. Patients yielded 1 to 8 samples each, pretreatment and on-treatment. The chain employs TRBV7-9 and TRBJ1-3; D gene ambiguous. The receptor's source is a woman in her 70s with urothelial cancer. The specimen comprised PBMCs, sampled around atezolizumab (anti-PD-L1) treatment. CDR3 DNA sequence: TGTGCCAGCAGCACCCCCGTCGGCTCTGGAAACACCATATATTTT. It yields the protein CASSTPVGSGNTIYF.